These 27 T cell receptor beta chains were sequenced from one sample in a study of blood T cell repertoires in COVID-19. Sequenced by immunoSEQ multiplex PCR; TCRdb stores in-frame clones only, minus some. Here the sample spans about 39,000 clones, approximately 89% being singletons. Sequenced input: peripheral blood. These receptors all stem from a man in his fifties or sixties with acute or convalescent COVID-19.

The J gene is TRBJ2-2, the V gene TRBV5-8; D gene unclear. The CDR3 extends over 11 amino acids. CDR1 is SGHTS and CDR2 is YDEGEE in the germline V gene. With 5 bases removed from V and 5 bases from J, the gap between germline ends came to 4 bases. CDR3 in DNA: TGTGCCAGCAGTCGGACCGGGGAGCTGTTTTTT. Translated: CASSRTGELFF.

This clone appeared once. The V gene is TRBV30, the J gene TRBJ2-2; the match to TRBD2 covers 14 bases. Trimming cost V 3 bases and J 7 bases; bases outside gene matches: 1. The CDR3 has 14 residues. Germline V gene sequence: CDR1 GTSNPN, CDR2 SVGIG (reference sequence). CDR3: CAWRGLAGVGELFF. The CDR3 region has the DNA TGTGCCTGGAGGGGACTAGCGGGAGTCGGGGAGCTGTTTTTT.

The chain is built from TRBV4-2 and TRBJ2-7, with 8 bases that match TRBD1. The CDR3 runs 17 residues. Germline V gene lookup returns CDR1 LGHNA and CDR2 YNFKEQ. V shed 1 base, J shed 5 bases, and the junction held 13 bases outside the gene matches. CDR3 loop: CASSQARPGQGAHEQYF. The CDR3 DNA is TGTGCCAGCAGCCAAGCTCGCCCCGGGCAGGGGGCACACGAGCAGTACTTC.

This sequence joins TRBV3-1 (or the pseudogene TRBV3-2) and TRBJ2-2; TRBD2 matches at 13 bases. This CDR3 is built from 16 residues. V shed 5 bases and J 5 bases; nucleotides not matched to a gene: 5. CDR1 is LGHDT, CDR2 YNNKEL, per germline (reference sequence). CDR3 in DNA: TGTGCCAGCAGCATCACTAGCGGGAGGGCGACCGGGGAGCTGTTTTTT. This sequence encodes CASSITSGRATGELFF.

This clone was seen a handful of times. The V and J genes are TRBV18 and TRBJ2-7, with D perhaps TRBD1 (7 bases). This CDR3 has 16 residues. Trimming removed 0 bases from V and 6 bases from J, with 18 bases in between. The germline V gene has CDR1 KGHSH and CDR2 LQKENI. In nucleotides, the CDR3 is TGTGCCAGCTCACCACCGGTGGCAGGGGGGTCTGGCGAGCAGTACTTC. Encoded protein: CASSPPVAGGSGEQYF.

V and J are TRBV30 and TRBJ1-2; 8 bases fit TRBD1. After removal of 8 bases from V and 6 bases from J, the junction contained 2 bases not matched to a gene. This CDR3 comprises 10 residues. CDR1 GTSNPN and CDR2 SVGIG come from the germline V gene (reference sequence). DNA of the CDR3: TGTGCCCAGACAGGGGATGGCTACACCTTC. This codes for CAQTGDGYTF.

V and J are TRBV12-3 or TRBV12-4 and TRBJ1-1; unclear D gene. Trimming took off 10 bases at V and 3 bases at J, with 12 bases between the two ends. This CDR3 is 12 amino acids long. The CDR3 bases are TGTGCCACCACCCCGGTGTACACTGAAGCTTTCTTT. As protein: CATTPVYTEAFF.

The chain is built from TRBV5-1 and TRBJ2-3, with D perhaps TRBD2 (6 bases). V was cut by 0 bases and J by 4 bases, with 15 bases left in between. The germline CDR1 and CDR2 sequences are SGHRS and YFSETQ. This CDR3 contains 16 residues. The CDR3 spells CASSLGGGGAADTQYF. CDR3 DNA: TGCGCCAGCAGCTTGGGAGGCGGAGGGGCAGCAGATACGCAGTATTTT.

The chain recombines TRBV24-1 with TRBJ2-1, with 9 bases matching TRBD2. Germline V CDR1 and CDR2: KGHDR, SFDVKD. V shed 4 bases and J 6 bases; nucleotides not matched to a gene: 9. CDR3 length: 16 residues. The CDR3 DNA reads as TGTGCCACCAGTGACCGACAGACTAGCGGCTCCAATGAGCAGTTCTTC. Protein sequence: CATSDRQTSGSNEQFF.

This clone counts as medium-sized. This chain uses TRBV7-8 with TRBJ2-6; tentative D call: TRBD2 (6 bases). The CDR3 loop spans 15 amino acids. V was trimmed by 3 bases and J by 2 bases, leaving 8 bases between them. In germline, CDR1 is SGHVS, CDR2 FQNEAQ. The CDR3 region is CASSFWGAGANVLTF. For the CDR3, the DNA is TGTGCCAGCAGCTTTTGGGGGGCTGGGGCCAACGTCCTGACTTTC. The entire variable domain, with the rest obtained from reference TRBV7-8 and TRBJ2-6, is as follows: GAGVSQSPRYKVAKRGQDVALRCDPISGHVSLFWYQQALGQGPEFLTYFQNEAQLDKSGLPSDRFFAERPEGSVSTLKIQRTQQEDSAVYLCASSFWGAGANVLTFGAGSRLTVL.

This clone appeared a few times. The CDR3 here is CASSQGWGGYTF. CDR3 nucleotide sequence: TGTGCCAGCAGCCAGGGGTGGGGCGGCTACACCTTC. The chain recombines TRBV6-5 with TRBJ1-2; TRBD1 is a possible D gene (6 bases). The CDR3 sequence is 12 residues long. Trimming took 6 bases from V and 8 from J, leaving 13 bases between them. The germline V gene encodes CDR1 MNHEY and CDR2 SVGAGI.

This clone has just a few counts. CDR3 bases: TGTGCCAGCAGCTTACGGGAGGTGGACGAGCAGTACTTC. Encoded protein: CASSLREVDEQYF. The chain couples TRBV7-2 to TRBJ2-7; 7 bases fit TRBD2. Germline V CDR1 and CDR2: SGHTA, FQGNSA. V lost 2 bases and J lost 5; bases outside the gene matches: 3. This CDR3 is built from 13 residues.

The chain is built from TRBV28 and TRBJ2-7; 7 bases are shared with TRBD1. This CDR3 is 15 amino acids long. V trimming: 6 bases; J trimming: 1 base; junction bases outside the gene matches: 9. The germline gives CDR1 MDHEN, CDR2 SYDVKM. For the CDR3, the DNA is TGTGCCAGCAGCTCACCGACAGGGATGTCCTACGAGCAGTACTTC. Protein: CASSSPTGMSYEQYF. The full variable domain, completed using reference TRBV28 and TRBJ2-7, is DVKVTQSSRYLVKRTGEKVFLECVQDMDHENMFWYRQDPGLGLRLIYFSYDVKMKEKGDIPEGYSVSREKKERFSLILESASTNQTSMYLCASSSPTGMSYEQYFGPGTRLTVT.

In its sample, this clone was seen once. The CDR3 DNA is TGTGCCAGCACCCAGGGACAGGTCTATGGCTACACCTTC. It codes for CASTQGQVYGYTF. V and J are TRBV12-3 or TRBV12-4 and TRBJ1-2; 8 bases align to TRBD1. The V segment lost 7 bases and the J segment 4 bases; nucleotides outside the gene matches: 5. The CDR3 extends over 13 amino acids.

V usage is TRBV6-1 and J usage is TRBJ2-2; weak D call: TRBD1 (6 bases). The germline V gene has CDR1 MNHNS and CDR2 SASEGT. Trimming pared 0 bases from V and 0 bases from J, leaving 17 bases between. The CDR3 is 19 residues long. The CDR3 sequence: CASSEAHRGQTTNTGELFF. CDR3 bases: TGTGCCAGCAGTGAAGCCCATCGGGGACAAACCACGAACACCGGGGAGCTGTTTTTT.

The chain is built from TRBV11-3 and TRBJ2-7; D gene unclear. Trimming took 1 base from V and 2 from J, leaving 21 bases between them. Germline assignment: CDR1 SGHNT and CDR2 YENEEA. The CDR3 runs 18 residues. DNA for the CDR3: TGTGCCAGCAGCTTAGGTACCCCTTCTGGGTGGGCAGCCTACGAGCAGTACTTC. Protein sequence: CASSLGTPSGWAAYEQYF.

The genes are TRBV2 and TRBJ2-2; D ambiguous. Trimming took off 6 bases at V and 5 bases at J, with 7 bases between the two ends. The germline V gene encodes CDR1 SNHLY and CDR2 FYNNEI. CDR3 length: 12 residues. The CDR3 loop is CASSRLTGELFF. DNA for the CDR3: TGTGCCAGCAGCAGGTTAACCGGGGAGCTGTTTTTT.

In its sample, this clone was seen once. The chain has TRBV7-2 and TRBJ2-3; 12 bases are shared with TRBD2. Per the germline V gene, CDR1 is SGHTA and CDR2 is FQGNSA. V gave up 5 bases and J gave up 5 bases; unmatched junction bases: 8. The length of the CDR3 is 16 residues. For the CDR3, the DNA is TGTGCCAGCAGCCCCACTAGCGGGGGGAGGGGAGATACGCAGTATTTT. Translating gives CASSPTSGGRGDTQYF. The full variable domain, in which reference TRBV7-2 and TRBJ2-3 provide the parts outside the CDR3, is GAGVSQSPSNKVTEKGKDVELRCDPISGHTALYWYRQSLGQGLEFLIYFQGNSAPDKSGLPSDRFSAERTGGSVSTLTIQRTQQEDSAVYLCASSPTSGGRGDTQYFGPGTRLTVL.

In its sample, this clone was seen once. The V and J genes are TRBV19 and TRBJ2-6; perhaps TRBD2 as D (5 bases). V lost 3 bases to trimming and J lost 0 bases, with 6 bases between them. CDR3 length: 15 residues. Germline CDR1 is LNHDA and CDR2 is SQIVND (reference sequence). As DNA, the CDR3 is TGTGCCAGTAGTATCGGGGTCTCTGGGGCCAACGTCCTGACTTTC. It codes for CASSIGVSGANVLTF.

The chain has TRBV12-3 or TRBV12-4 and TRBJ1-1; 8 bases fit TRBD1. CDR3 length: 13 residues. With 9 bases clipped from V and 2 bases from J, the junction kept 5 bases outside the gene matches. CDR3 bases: TGTGCCAGTCAGGGACAGGCCAACACTGAAGCTTTCTTT. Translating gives CASQGQANTEAFF.

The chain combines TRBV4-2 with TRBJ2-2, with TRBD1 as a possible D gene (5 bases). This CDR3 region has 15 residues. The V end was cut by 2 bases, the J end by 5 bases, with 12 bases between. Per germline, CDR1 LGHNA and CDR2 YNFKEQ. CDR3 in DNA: TGTGCCAGCAGCCAACAGGGCGCGGAAACCGGGGAGCTGTTTTTT. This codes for CASSQQGAETGELFF.

CDR3 in amino acids: CARGEATPGISTEAFF. CDR3 coding DNA: TGTGCCAGAGGTGAGGCAACTCCCGGGATTTCCACTGAAGCTTTCTTT. V and J are TRBV12-1 and TRBJ1-1. TRBV12-1 is labeled a pseudogene. This CDR3 has 16 amino acids.

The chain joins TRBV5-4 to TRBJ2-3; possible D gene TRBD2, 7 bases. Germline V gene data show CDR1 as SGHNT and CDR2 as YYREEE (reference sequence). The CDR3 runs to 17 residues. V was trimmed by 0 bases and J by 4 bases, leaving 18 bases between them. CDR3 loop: CASSLDSRGALADTQYF. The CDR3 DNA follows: TGTGCCAGCAGCTTGGATTCTCGGGGGGCCCTTGCAGATACGCAGTATTTT.

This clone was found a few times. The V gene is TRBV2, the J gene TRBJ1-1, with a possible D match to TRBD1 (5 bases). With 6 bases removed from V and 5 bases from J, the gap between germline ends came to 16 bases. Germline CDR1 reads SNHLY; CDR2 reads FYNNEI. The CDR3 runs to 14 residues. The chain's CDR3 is CASSPRAVGTEAFF. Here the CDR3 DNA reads TGTGCCAGCAGCCCCAGGGCGGTGGGGACTGAAGCTTTCTTT.

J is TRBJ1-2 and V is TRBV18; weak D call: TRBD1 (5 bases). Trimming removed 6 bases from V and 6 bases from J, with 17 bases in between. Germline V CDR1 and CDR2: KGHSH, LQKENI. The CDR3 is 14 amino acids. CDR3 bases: TGTGCCAGCTCCACTCCGTTTCAGGGCGATGGCTACACCTTC. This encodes CASSTPFQGDGYTF.

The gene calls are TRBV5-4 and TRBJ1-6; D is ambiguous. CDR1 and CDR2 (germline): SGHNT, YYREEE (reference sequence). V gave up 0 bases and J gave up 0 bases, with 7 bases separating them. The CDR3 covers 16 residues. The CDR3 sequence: CASSLDRNSYNSPLHF. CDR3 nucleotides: TGTGCCAGCAGCTTGGACAGAAACTCCTATAATTCACCCCTCCACTTT.

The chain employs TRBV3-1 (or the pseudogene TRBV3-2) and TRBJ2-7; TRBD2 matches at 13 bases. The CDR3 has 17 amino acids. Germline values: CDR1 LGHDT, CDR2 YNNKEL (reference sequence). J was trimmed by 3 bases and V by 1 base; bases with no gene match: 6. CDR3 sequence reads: CASSQVGTSGNNYEQYF. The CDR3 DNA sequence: TGTGCCAGCAGCCAAGTCGGGACTAGCGGGAATAACTACGAGCAGTACTTC.